This TCR beta chain was identified during a study of blood T cell repertoires in COVID-19. Sequencing used immunoSEQ multiplex PCR; TCRdb keeps in-frame clones, though not all of them. The sample lists about 210,000 clones; more than 80% were seen once. The V gene's germline CDR1 is MNHEY and CDR2 SVGAGI. V lost 6 bases to trimming and J lost 7 bases, with 15 bases between them. The CDR3 runs 13 residues. This TCR derives from a man aged 35 to 55 who had recovered from COVID-19. The chain links TRBV6-5 to TRBJ1-1; D uncertain. Sequenced: PBMCs or T cells enriched from blood (not recorded which). In nucleotides, the CDR3 is TGTGCCAGCAGCCCGGGGTTGGGTCTTGAAGCTTTCTTT. This gives the protein CASSPGLGLEAFF.